These 2 T cell receptor beta chains originate from one sample sequenced in a study of T-cell reconstitution after alpha-beta-depleted transplantation in children. During its preparation, the TCRbeta library received unique molecular identifiers. TCRdb fed the PCR reads into MiXCR, producing one record per CDR3 protein. Among 500,000 or so distinct CDR3 sequences, approximately 32% were seen once, and the ten largest hold approximately 2.3%. The input for sequencing was PBMCs from the stem cell graft donor, taken from the stem cell graft. These receptors were taken from a human donor who donated a stem cell graft to a child with aplastic anemia.

The V and J genes are TRBV20-1 and TRBJ2-7; 9 nucleotides line up with TRBD1. The junction had 12 bases not matched to a gene; V was cut back by 7 bases and J by 5 bases. Germline V lookup: CDR1 DFQATT, CDR2 SNEGSKA (reference sequence). The CDR3 runs to 14 residues. This CDR3 is CSEVNRGPRNEQYV. CDR3 coding DNA: TGCAGTGAGGTCAACAGGGGGCCACGCAACGAGCAGTACGTC.

This clonotype was counted only a few times. The CDR3 coding sequence is TGTGCCAGCAGCGGCCGGGACGCGCGGGAGCAGTTCTTC. Protein: CASSGRDAREQFF. The genes are TRBV9 and TRBJ2-1; D is perhaps TRBD1 or TRBD2 (5 bases each). Germline-derived CDR1 and CDR2 are SGDLS and YYNGEE. The CDR3 extends over 13 amino acids. V lost 3 bases, J lost 10 bases, and 14 bases lay in between.